This T cell receptor (beta chain) was captured in a study of regulatory T cells in long-lasting Graves disease. Described time point: newly diagnosed GD, antithyroid drugs for less than 3 months. RNA isolated from PBMCs was used to make the TCR library. The CDR3 has 11 amino acids. Germline loops: CDR1 DFQATT, CDR2 SNEGSKA (reference sequence). V lost 6 bases to trimming and J lost 5 bases, with 10 bases between them. Arm-PCR with iRepertoire HTBI primers amplified the CDR3 regions for these TCR beta libraries. MiXCR, applied by TCRdb to the multiplex PCR reads, yields one record per CDR3 protein. The repertoire holds around 470,000 distinct CDR3 sequences, with approximately 14% as singletons. The sample was also linked to a second study, of T cells in Graves' hyperthyroidism and ophthalmopathy.

Sequenced here: peripheral blood mononuclear cells (PBMCs), sampled at new diagnosis, from a patient treated with antithyroid drugs. The sequence was collected from a woman aged 50 to 60 with Graves disease. The rearrangement uses TRBV20-1 and TRBJ2-5, with D perhaps TRBD1 or TRBD2 (5 bases each). In DNA, the CDR3 is TGCAGTGCCCGGGGACCTGAGACCCAGTACTTC. Its translation is CSARGPETQYF.